One sample yielded the 17 T cell receptor beta chains listed below, sequenced in a study of low-dose radiotherapy and immunotherapy resistance in tumors. Regarding time point: after trial treatment. Treatment described: LDRT plus nivolumab, ipilimumab, low-dose cyclophosphamide and aspirin (RACIN trial). Primers used for first-strand cDNA, a TRAV- and TRBV-specific set, covered both alpha and beta chains. A roughly 22-cycle PCR with a constant-region primer and V-primer adapter amplified TCRs. MiXCR, run by TCRdb on the reads, gives a single entry per CDR3 protein. Of tens of thousands of distinct CDR3 sequences detected, approximately 49% appear once; the ten largest clones hold roughly 5.7%. Sequencing was performed on PBMCs, taken after low-dose radiotherapy plus immunotherapy. Source of these receptors: a male donor with gallbladder cancer.

V is TRBV28 and J is TRBJ2-3; TRBD2 is a possible D gene (6 bases). This CDR3 has 13 residues. Germline V CDR1 and CDR2: MDHEN, SYDVKM. Trimming cost V 6 bases and J 1 base, with 8 bases left between them. The CDR3 loop is CASSPSGTDTQYF. CDR3 sequence (DNA): TGTGCCAGCAGCCCTAGCGGCACAGATACGCAGTATTTT.

Details on this clonotype: A read error likely explains this, since a far larger clone differs by one base. The CDR3 loop is CARSHPTGFGETQYF. The DNA of the CDR3 is TGTGCCAGAAGTCATCCGACAGGGTTTGGCGAGACCCAGTACTTC. The chain is built from TRBV5-4 and TRBJ2-5; TRBD1 matches at 7 bases. The CDR3 extends over 15 amino acids. Germline CDR1 SGHNT, CDR2 YYREEE (reference sequence). After removal of 8 bases from V and 5 bases from J, the junction contained 15 bases not matched to a gene.

The chain combines TRBV7-9 with TRBJ2-1, with TRBD2 as a possible D gene (6 bases). Germline loops: CDR1 SEHNR, CDR2 FQNEAQ (reference sequence). V lost 3 bases to trimming and J lost 3 bases, with 15 bases between them. The CDR3 covers 16 residues. DNA for the CDR3: TGTGCCAGCAGCTTGGGCACGGGGGTACTCTACAATGAGCAGTTCTTC. As protein: CASSLGTGVLYNEQFF.

The chain has TRBV18 and TRBJ2-4; no firm D call. The CDR3 spans 14 residues. Germline CDR1 and CDR2: KGHSH and LQKENI. Trimming shortened V by 4 bases and J by 0 bases, and 7 bases separated the two germline ends. CDR3 sequence reads: CASSLELAKNIQYF. In nucleotides, the CDR3 is TGTGCCAGCTCACTAGAATTAGCCAAAAACATTCAGTACTTC.

The chain is built from TRBV6-2 or TRBV6-3 and TRBJ1-2; D is unclear. This CDR3 is built from 18 residues. CDR1 MNHEY and CDR2 SVGEGT come from the germline V gene. The germline V and J ends were trimmed by 5 bases and 0 bases, with 22 bases remaining between them. Here the CDR3 reads CASSEGPQFRQTNYGYTF. DNA of the CDR3: TGTGCCAGCAGTGAAGGACCCCAGTTCCGGCAGACTAACTATGGCTACACCTTC.

This clonotype was recorded a few times. V is TRBV10-3 and J is TRBJ1-5; possibly TRBD1 for D (5 bases). V dropped 10 bases and J dropped 6 bases, with 16 bases sitting between them. The length of the CDR3 is 13 residues. The germline CDR1 and CDR2 sequences are ENHRY and SYGVKD. The CDR3 protein is CATGPGTSQPQHF. CDR3 sequence (DNA): TGTGCCACCGGGCCAGGGACGAGTCAGCCCCAGCATTTT.

A few counts support this clonotype. The chain uses TRBV12-3 or TRBV12-4 and TRBJ2-3, with D maybe TRBD2 (5 bases). The ends were cut back, 3 bases at V and 4 bases at J, with 11 bases in the middle. The CDR3 runs 14 residues. The CDR3 reads CASSLGGSADTQYF. For the CDR3, the DNA is TGTGCCAGCAGTTTGGGCGGGTCGGCAGATACGCAGTATTTT.

By frequency in the sample, this clonotype is medium-sized. J is TRBJ2-5 and V is TRBV9; the match to TRBD1 covers 8 bases. The CDR3 spans 13 residues. CDR1 SGDLS and CDR2 YYNGEE come from the germline V gene. V was clipped by 4 bases and J by 5 bases; unmatched bases: 4. The chain's CDR3 is CASSLGQEETQYF. The CDR3 nucleotides are TGTGCCAGCAGCCTGGGACAGGAGGAGACCCAGTACTTC.

The CDR3, as DNA: TGCAGTGCCCGATCGCGGGCAGAACTAAGCACAGATACGCAGTATTTT. This sequence encodes CSARSRAELSTDTQYF. The genes are TRBV20-1 and TRBJ2-3; possible D gene TRBD2, 5 bases. The germline V gene has CDR1 DFQATT and CDR2 SNEGSKA (reference sequence). CDR3 size: 16 residues. V lost 6 bases, J lost 0 bases, and 19 bases lay in between.

The chain employs TRBV5-6 and TRBJ2-1; 10 bases are shared with TRBD1. There are 19 residues in the CDR3. From germline, CDR1 is SGHDT and CDR2 YYEEEE. J gave up 5 bases and V 3 bases, and 17 bases lay outside the gene matches. CDR3 sequence (DNA): TGTGCCAGCAGCTCCACTGCGGGGGACAGGGGTTTTCTCGACAATGAGCAGTTCTTC. It codes for CASSSTAGDRGFLDNEQFF.

This chain links TRBV6-8 with TRBJ2-7, with 8 bases identical to TRBD1. CDR3 length: 14 amino acids. Germline V gene sequence: CDR1 MNHGY, CDR2 SAAAGT. After removal of 6 bases from V and 4 bases from J, the junction contained 8 bases not matched to a gene. The CDR3 is CASRRGTGSYEQYF. The CDR3 DNA reads as TGTGCCAGCAGACGCGGGACAGGAAGTTACGAGCAGTACTTC.

This clonotype is categorized as medium-sized. This chain links TRBV9 with TRBJ2-3; D remains unclear. Germline assignment: CDR1 SGDLS and CDR2 YYNGEE. The CDR3 sequence is 15 residues long. V shed 0 bases and J shed 3 bases, with 11 bases lying between them. CDR3 sequence (DNA): TGTGCCAGCAGCGTAGGTACCCAGCGTACAGATACGCAGTATTTT. Translated: CASSVGTQRTDTQYF.

The chain uses TRBV27 and TRBJ2-1; D possibly uses TRBD1 or TRBD2 (7 bases each). V was pared by 5 bases and J by 7 bases, with 24 bases between. The CDR3 sequence is 17 residues long. Germline V CDR1 and CDR2: MNHEY, SMNVEV (reference sequence). CDR3 nucleotides: TGTGCCAGCAGTACATCCTGGGAGGGGGCGCTCGTGAATGAGCAGTTCTTC. Amino acid sequence: CASSTSWEGALVNEQFF.

This chain joins TRBV12-3 or TRBV12-4 and TRBJ2-3, with D tentatively TRBD1 (5 bases). V gave up 3 bases and J gave up 7 bases, with 14 bases separating them. CDR3 length equals 14 residues. CDR3 protein: CASSFARLDNTQYF. The DNA of the CDR3 is TGTGCCAGCAGTTTCGCCCGACTGGACAATACGCAGTATTTT.

V gene TRBV10-3 combines with J gene TRBJ2-5; D not certain. V gave up 0 bases and J gave up 4 bases, with 9 bases separating them. The CDR3 loop spans 14 amino acids. CDR1 and CDR2 from the germline V gene are ENHRY and SYGVKD. The DNA for the CDR3 is TGTGCCATCAGTGAGTCACGAAGCCCAGAGACCCAGTACTTC. Translation: CAISESRSPETQYF.

The chain uses TRBV5-1 and TRBJ2-1, with 9 bases aligning to TRBD2. This CDR3 is 13 amino acids long. The germline CDR1 and CDR2 sequences are SGHRS and YFSETQ. V lost 6 bases and J lost 8; bases outside the gene matches: 6. Here the CDR3 reads CASKVAGVDEQFF. The CDR3 DNA is TGCGCCAGCAAGGTAGCGGGGGTTGATGAGCAGTTCTTC.

The table lists this clonotype with many counts. The chain uses TRBV7-3 and TRBJ2-1; TRBD1 might be the D (6 bases). CDR1 and CDR2 from the germline V gene are SGHTA and FQGTGA. V lost 7 bases to trimming and J lost 9 bases, with 16 bases between them. This CDR3 region has 13 residues. The CDR3 bases are TGTGCCAGCACCACCCGGATGGGGGCTGAGCAGTTCTTC. The encoded protein is CASTTRMGAEQFF.